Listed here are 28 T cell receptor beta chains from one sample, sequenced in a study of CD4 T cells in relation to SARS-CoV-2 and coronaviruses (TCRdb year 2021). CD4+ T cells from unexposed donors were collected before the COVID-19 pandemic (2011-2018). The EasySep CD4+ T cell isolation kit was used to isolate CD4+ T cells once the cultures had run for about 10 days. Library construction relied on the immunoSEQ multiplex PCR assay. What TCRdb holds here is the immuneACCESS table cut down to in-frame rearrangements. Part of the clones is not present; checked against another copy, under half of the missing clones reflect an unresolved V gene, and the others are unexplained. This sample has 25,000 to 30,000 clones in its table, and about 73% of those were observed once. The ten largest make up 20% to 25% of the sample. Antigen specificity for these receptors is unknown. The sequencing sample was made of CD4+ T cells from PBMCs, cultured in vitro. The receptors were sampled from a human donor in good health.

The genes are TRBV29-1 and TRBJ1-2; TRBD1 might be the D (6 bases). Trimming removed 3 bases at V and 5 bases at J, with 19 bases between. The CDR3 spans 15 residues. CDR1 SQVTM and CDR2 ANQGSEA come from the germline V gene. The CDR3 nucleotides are TGCAGCGTTGAGCCCCTTTCGGGGGCGCGATATGGCTACACCTTC. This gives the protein CSVEPLSGARYGYTF.

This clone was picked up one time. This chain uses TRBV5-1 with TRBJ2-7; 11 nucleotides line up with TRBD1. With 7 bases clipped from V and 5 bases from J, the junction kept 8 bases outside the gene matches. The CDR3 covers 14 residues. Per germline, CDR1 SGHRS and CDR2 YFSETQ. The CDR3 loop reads CASGPGTGGNEQYF. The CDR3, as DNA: TGCGCCAGCGGCCCCGGGACAGGGGGAAACGAGCAGTACTTC. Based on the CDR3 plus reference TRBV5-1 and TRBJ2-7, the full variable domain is KAGVTQTPRYLIKTRGQQVTLSCSPISGHRSVSWYQQTPGQGLQFLFEYFSETQRNKGNFPGRFSGRQFSNSRSEMNVSTLELGDSALYLCASGPGTGGNEQYFGPGTRLTVT.

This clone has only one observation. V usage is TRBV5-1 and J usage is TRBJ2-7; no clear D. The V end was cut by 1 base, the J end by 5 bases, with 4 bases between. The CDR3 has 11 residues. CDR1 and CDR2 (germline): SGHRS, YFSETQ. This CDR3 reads CASSLRDEQYF. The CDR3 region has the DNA TGCGCCAGCAGCTTGCGGGACGAGCAGTACTTC.

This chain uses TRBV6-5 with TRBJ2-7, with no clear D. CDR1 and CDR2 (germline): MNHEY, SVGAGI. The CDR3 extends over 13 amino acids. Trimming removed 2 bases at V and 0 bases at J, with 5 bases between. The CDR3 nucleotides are TGTGCCAGCAGTTACAGGGTCTCCTACGAGCAGTACTTC. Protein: CASSYRVSYEQYF.

In DNA form, the CDR3 reads TGCAGTGCGGAAGGGGGGACTGAAGCTTTCTTT. Translating gives CSAEGGTEAFF. This chain links TRBV20-1 with TRBJ1-1, with D possibly TRBD1 on 6 matching bases. The CDR3 is made up of 11 amino acids. Germline V gene data show CDR1 as DFQATT and CDR2 as SNEGSKA (reference sequence). V lost 6 bases and J lost 5, with 10 bases in between.

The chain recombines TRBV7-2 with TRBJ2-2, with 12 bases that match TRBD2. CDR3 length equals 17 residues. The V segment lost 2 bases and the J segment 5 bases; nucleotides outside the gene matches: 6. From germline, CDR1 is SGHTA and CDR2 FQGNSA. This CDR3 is CASSLFASGGATGELFF. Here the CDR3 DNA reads TGTGCCAGCAGCTTATTTGCTAGCGGGGGGGCGACCGGGGAGCTGTTTTTT. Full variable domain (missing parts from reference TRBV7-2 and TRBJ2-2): GAGVSQSPSNKVTEKGKDVELRCDPISGHTALYWYRQSLGQGLEFLIYFQGNSAPDKSGLPSDRFSAERTGGSVSTLTIQRTQQEDSAVYLCASSLFASGGATGELFFGEGSRLTVL.

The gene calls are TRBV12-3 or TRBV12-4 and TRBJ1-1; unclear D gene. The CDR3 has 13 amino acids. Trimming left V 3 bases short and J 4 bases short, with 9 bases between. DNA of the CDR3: TGTGCCAGCAGTTTTGGGCGGGTCACTGAAGCTTTCTTT. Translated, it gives CASSFGRVTEAFF.

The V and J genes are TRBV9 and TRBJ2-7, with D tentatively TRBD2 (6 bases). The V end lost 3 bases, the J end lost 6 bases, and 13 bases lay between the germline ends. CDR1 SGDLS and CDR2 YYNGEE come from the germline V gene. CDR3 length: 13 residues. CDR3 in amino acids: CASSAEPRGEQYF. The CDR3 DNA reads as TGTGCCAGCAGCGCCGAGCCGCGGGGCGAGCAGTACTTC.

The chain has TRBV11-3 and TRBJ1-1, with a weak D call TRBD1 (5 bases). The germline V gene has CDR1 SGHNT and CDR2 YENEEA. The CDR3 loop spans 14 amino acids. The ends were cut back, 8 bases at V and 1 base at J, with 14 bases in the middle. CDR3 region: CASAKGQGNTEAFF. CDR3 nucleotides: TGTGCCAGCGCAAAGGGCCAGGGGAACACTGAAGCTTTCTTT. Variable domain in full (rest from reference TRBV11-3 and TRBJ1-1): EAGVVQSPRYKIIEKKQPVAFWCNPISGHNTLYWYLQNLGQGPELLIRYENEEAVDDSQLPKDRFSAERLKGVDSTLKIQPAELGDSAVYLCASAKGQGNTEAFFGQGTRLTVV.

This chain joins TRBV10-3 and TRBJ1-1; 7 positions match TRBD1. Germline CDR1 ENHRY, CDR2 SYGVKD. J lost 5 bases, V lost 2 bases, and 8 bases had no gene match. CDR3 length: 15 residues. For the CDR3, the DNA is TGTGCCATCAGTGAGCAACAGGGGCTGGGGACTGAAGCTTTCTTT. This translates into CAISEQQGLGTEAFF.

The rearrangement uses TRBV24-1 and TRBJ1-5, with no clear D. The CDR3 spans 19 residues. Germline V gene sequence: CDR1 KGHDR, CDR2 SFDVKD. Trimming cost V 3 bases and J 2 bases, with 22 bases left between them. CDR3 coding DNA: TGTGCCACCAGTGATATTCGGCGCATGGGGTTTATAGGCAATCAGCCCCAGCATTTT. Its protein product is CATSDIRRMGFIGNQPQHF.

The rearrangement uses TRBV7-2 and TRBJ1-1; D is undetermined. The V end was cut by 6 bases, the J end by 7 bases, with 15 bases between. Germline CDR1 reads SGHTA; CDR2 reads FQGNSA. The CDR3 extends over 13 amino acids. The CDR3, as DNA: TGTGCCAGCAGGGGCCAAGGGTCTCATGAAGCTTTCTTT. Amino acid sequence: CASRGQGSHEAFF.

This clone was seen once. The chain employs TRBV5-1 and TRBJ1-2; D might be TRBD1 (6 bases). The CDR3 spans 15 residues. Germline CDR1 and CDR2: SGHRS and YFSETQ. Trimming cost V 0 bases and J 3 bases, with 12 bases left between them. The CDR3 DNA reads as TGCGCCAGCAGCTTGGCGAATAGGGGGGACTATGGCTACACCTTC. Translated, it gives CASSLANRGDYGYTF.

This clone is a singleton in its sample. Here the CDR3 DNA reads TGTGCCAGCAGTGAGGTCGATGCAGGGGGCTATGGCTACACCTTC. It encodes CASSEVDAGGYGYTF. The chain links TRBV2 to TRBJ1-2; 7 nucleotides align to TRBD1. Germline CDR1 reads SNHLY; CDR2 reads FYNNEI. Trimming took 3 bases from V and 4 from J; bases not matched to a gene: 8. The length of the CDR3 is 15 residues.

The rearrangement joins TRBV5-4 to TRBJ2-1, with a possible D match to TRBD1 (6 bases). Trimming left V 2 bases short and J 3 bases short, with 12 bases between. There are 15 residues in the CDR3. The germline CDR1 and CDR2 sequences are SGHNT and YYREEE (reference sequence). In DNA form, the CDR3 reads TGTGCCAGCAGCTTCCGCGGACAGCTCTACAATGAGCAGTTCTTC. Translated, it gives CASSFRGQLYNEQFF.

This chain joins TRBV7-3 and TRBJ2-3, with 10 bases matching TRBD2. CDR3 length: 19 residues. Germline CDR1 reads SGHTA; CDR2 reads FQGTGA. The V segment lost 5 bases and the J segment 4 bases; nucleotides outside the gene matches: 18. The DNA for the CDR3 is TGTGCCAGCAGCCGACCAGGGGGATCTAGCGGGAGTCAGGCAGATACGCAGTATTTT. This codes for CASSRPGGSSGSQADTQYF. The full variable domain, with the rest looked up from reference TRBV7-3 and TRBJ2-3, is GAGVSQTPSNKVTEKGKYVELRCDPISGHTALYWYRQSLGQGPEFLIYFQGTGAADDSGLPNDRFFAVRPEGSVSTLKIQRTERGDSAVYLCASSRPGGSSGSQADTQYFGPGTRLTVL.

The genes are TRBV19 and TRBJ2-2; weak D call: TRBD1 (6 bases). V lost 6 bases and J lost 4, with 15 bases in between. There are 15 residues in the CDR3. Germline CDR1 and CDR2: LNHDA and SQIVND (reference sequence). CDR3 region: CASSTTGSGTGELFF. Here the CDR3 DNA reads TGTGCCAGTAGCACCACAGGGTCCGGCACCGGGGAGCTGTTTTTT.

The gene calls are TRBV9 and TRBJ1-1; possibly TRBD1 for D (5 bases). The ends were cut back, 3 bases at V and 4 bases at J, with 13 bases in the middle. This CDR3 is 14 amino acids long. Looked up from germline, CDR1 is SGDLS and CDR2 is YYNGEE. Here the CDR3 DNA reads TGTGCCAGCAGCGCACAGTGGGACGGCACTGAAGCTTTCTTT. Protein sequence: CASSAQWDGTEAFF.

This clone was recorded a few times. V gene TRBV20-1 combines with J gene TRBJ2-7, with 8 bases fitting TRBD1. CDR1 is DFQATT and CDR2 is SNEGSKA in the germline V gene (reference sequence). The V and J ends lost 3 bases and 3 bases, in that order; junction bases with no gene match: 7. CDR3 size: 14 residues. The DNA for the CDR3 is TGCAGTGCTAGTTTAAGAACAGGGGGCTACGAGCAGTACTTC. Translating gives CSASLRTGGYEQYF.

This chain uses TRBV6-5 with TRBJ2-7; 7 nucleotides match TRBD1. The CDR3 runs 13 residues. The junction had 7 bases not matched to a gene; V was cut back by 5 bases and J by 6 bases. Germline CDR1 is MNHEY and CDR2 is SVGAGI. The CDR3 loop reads CASSQTGYGEQYF. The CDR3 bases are TGTGCCAGCAGTCAGACAGGGTATGGCGAGCAGTACTTC.

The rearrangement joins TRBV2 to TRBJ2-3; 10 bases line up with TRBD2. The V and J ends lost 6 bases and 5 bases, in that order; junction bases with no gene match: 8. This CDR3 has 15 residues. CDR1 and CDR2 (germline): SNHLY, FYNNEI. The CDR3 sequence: CASRPTSGIGDTQYF. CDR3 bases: TGTGCCAGCAGGCCCACTAGCGGGATTGGAGATACGCAGTATTTT.

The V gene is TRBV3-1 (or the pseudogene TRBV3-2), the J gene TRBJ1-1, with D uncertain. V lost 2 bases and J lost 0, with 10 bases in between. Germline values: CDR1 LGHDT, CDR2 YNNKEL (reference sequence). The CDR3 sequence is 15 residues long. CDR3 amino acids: CASSQLGFMNTEAFF. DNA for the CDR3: TGTGCCAGCAGCCAATTAGGTTTTATGAACACTGAAGCTTTCTTT.

In DNA, the CDR3 is TGCAGCGTTCTCGCGGGGGAGGTAGGAGAGACCCAGTACTTC. It specifies CSVLAGEVGETQYF. The chain combines TRBV29-1 with TRBJ2-5; 7 bases match TRBD2. CDR3 size: 14 residues. Trimming removed 5 bases from V and 4 bases from J; junction bases left unmatched: 10. Looked up from germline, CDR1 is SQVTM and CDR2 is ANQGSEA.

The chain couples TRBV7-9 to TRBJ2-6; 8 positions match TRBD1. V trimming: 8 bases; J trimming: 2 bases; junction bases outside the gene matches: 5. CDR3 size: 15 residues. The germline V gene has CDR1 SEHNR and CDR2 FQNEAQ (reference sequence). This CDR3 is CASGQGFAGANVLTF. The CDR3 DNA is TGTGCCAGCGGACAGGGTTTCGCTGGGGCCAACGTCCTGACTTTC.

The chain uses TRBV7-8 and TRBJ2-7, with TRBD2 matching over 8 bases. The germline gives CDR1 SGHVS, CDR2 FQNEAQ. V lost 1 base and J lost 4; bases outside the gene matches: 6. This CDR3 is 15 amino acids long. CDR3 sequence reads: CASSLVTGLGYEQYF. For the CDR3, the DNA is TGTGCCAGCAGCTTAGTAACGGGACTAGGGTACGAGCAGTACTTC. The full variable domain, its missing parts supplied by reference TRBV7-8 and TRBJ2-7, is GAGVSQSPRYKVAKRGQDVALRCDPISGHVSLFWYQQALGQGPEFLTYFQNEAQLDKSGLPSDRFFAERPEGSVSTLKIQRTQQEDSAVYLCASSLVTGLGYEQYFGPGTRLTVT.

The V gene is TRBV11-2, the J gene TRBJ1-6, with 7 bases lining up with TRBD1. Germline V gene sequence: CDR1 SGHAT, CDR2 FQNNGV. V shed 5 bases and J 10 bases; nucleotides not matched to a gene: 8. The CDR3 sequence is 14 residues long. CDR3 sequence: CASSIDRVQSPLHF. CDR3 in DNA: TGTGCCAGCAGCATCGACAGGGTACAATCACCCCTCCACTTT.

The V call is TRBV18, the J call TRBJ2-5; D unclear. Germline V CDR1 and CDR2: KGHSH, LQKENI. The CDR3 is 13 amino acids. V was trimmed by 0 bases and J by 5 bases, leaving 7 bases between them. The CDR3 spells CASSPPGYETQYF. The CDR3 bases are TGTGCCAGCTCACCACCAGGGTATGAGACCCAGTACTTC. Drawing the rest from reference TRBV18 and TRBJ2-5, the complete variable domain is NAGVMQNPRHLVRRRGQEARLRCSPMKGHSHVYWYRQLPEEGLKFMVYLQKENIIDESGMPKERFSAEFPKEGPSILRIQQVVRGDSAAYFCASSPPGYETQYFGPGTRLLVL.

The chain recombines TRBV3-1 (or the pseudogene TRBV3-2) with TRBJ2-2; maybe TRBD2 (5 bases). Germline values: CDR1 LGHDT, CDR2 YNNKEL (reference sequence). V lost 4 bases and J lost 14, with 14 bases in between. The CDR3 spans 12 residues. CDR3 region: CASSLGLRRLFF. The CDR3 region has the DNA TGTGCCAGCAGCCTTGGACTCCGCCGACTGTTTTTT.